Below, 23 T cell receptor beta chains from the same sample are listed, as sequenced in a study of blood T cell repertoires in COVID-19. The method was immunoSEQ multiplex PCR; TCRdb's version includes in-frame clones alone and lacks a portion of them. Found here are about 63,000 clones, 80% to 90% of them singletons; the top ten hold under 40%. The sample was peripheral blood. Receptors originate from a man aged 60 to 69 with COVID-19, enrolled during active disease.

CDR3 sequence: CASSSGQGARSTDTQYF. DNA for the CDR3: TGTGCCAGCAGCTCCGGGCAGGGGGCGCGTAGCACAGATACGCAGTATTTT. V gene TRBV7-9 combines with J gene TRBJ2-3, with TRBD1 matching 8 bases. The CDR3 is 17 residues long. V shed 4 bases and J 0 bases; nucleotides not matched to a gene: 9. In germline, CDR1 is SEHNR, CDR2 FQNEAQ (reference sequence).

This clone was detected only a few times. The chain links TRBV7-5 to TRBJ2-7; TRBD2, the table's D call, lacks a check against the DNA. TRBV7-5 is annotated as a pseudogene. This CDR3 has 15 amino acids. Written as DNA, the CDR3 is TGTGCCAGAAGCTCCCAGCGGGTCAACTCCTACGAGCAGTACTTC. Its translation is CARSSQRVNSYEQYF.

This clone appeared a single time. The chain uses TRBV2 and TRBJ2-1, with 9 nucleotides matching TRBD2. The V gene's germline CDR1 is SNHLY and CDR2 FYNNEI. CDR3 length equals 13 residues. The V segment lost 3 bases and the J segment 10 bases; nucleotides outside the gene matches: 4. The CDR3 DNA follows: TGTGCCAGCAGTGACCCTAGCGGGGTCGAGCAGTTCTTC. As protein: CASSDPSGVEQFF.

The rearrangement joins TRBV6-2 or TRBV6-3 to TRBJ2-1; 14 bases agree with TRBD2. Looked up from germline, CDR1 is MNHEY and CDR2 is SVGEGT. The CDR3 covers 16 residues. V was clipped by 0 bases and J by 9 bases; unmatched bases: 4. The CDR3 coding sequence is TGTGCCAGCAGTTACTCGAGACTAGCGGGAGGGGGTGAGCAGTTCTTC. This sequence encodes CASSYSRLAGGGEQFF.

The genes are TRBV19 and TRBJ1-5; possible D gene TRBD1, 5 bases. The germline V and J ends were trimmed by 1 base and 6 bases, with 13 bases remaining between them. Per germline, CDR1 LNHDA and CDR2 SQIVND (reference sequence). The CDR3 spans 15 residues. The CDR3 coding sequence is TGTGCCAGTAGTATAGGTGGCAGGGTGCTTCAGCCCCAGCATTTT. Its translation is CASSIGGRVLQPQHF.

This clone was seen once. Here the CDR3 reads CASSAVSGGRGETQYF. CDR3 DNA sequence: TGCGCCAGCAGCGCGGTTAGCGGAGGGAGAGGGGAGACCCAGTACTTC. The rearrangement uses TRBV5-1 and TRBJ2-5, with D possibly being TRBD2 (6 bases). There are 16 residues in the CDR3. Germline V gene data show CDR1 as SGHRS and CDR2 as YFSETQ. The V end was cut by 4 bases, the J end by 5 bases, with 21 bases between.

V and J are TRBV19 and TRBJ2-1; D is perhaps TRBD1 (5 bases). In germline, CDR1 is LNHDA, CDR2 SQIVND (reference sequence). The CDR3 runs 14 residues. The V end was cut by 5 bases, the J end by 6 bases, with 14 bases between. The CDR3 here is CASSLRGRGNEQFF. The CDR3 DNA follows: TGTGCCAGTAGTTTGAGAGGAAGGGGCAATGAGCAGTTCTTC.

The rearrangement joins TRBV6-5 to TRBJ2-2; D ambiguous. The CDR3 extends over 12 amino acids. V was pared by 4 bases and J by 4 bases, with 4 bases between. Germline V gene sequence: CDR1 MNHEY, CDR2 SVGAGI. CDR3 DNA sequence: TGTGCCAGCAGTTCTTCCACCGGGGAGCTGTTTTTT. It codes for CASSSSTGELFF.

This chain uses TRBV19 with TRBJ2-5, with 9 bases identical to TRBD1. CDR3 length: 15 amino acids. CDR1 is LNHDA and CDR2 is SQIVND in the germline V gene (reference sequence). V lost 3 bases and J lost 4; bases outside the gene matches: 6. CDR3 sequence: CASSITGTGRETQYF. The CDR3 DNA follows: TGTGCCAGTAGTATTACCGGGACAGGGAGAGAGACCCAGTACTTC.

This chain uses TRBV12-5 with TRBJ2-3; 13 bases align to TRBD2. CDR3 length: 19 amino acids. V dropped 2 bases and J dropped 2; count of bases not matched to a gene: 10. Germline V gene lookup returns CDR1 LGHNT and CDR2 FRNRAP. The CDR3 protein is CASGLTSGGARLTTDTQYF. The CDR3 region has the DNA TGTGCTAGTGGTTTGACTAGCGGGGGGGCAAGACTGACCACAGATACGCAGTATTTT.

This clone was recorded a few times. The genes are TRBV3-1 (or the pseudogene TRBV3-2) and TRBJ1-1; D unresolved. The CDR3 totals 13 residues. Germline lookup yields CDR1 LGHDT and CDR2 YNNKEL (reference sequence). The V gene lost 2 bases and the J gene lost 1 base, with 5 bases spanning the gap. CDR3 DNA: TGTGCCAGCAGCCAAACGGGGAACACTGAAGCTTTCTTT. Translating gives CASSQTGNTEAFF.

For the CDR3, the DNA is TGTGCCAGCAGCGTACAGGGGGTTGGGGGTGAGCAGTTCTTC. Translating gives CASSVQGVGGEQFF. The chain is built from TRBV9 and TRBJ2-1, with 7 positions matching TRBD1. Germline V gives CDR1 SGDLS, CDR2 YYNGEE. The ends lost 1 base at V and 9 bases at J; junction bases unmatched: 7. This CDR3 contains 14 residues.

The V call is TRBV3-1 (or the pseudogene TRBV3-2), the J call TRBJ1-2; TRBD1 matches 7 bases. Trimming at V came to 0 bases and at J to 4 bases, leaving 8 bases not matched to a gene. CDR3 length: 16 amino acids. Germline-derived CDR1 and CDR2 are LGHDT and YNNKEL (reference sequence). This CDR3 reads CASSQDPTGTAYGYTF. The CDR3 DNA reads TGTGCCAGCAGCCAAGACCCGACCGGGACAGCCTATGGCTACACCTTC.

The CDR3 loop reads CASSIQGRWNTEAFF. DNA of the CDR3: TGTGCCAGCAGCATACAGGGAAGATGGAACACTGAAGCTTTCTTT. The rearrangement links TRBV5-4 to TRBJ1-1; TRBD1 might be the D (6 bases). V was trimmed by 4 bases and J by 1 base, leaving 14 bases between them. The CDR3 is 15 residues long. Per germline, CDR1 SGHNT and CDR2 YYREEE (reference sequence). The variable domain in full, completed from reference TRBV5-4 and TRBJ1-1, reads ETGVTQSPTHLIKTRGQQVTLRCSSQSGHNTVSWYQQALGQGPQFIFQYYREEENGRGNFPPRFSGLQFPNYSSELNVNALELDDSALYLCASSIQGRWNTEAFFGQGTRLTVV.

The V gene is TRBV5-4, the J gene TRBJ1-1; D possibly corresponds to TRBD1 (6 bases). V gave up 5 bases and J gave up 2 bases, with 16 bases separating them. The CDR3 contains 15 residues. Germline values: CDR1 SGHNT, CDR2 YYREEE (reference sequence). CDR3 sequence (DNA): TGTGCCAGCAGGCCGTCGGGGGGGCGAAACACTGAAGCTTTCTTT. Its translation: CASRPSGGRNTEAFF.

The chain links TRBV6-2 or TRBV6-3 to TRBJ2-4; D is perhaps TRBD1 (6 bases). CDR3 length: 16 amino acids. Per the germline V gene, CDR1 is MNHEY and CDR2 is SVGEGT. Trimming stripped 6 bases from V and 0 bases from J, with 15 bases between. CDR3 DNA sequence: TGTGCCAGCAGCCAAGGGGGAGCTCAAGCCAAAAACATTCAGTACTTC. This gives the protein CASSQGGAQAKNIQYF.

The chain employs TRBV18 and TRBJ2-3; 10 nucleotides line up with TRBD2. The germline V gene encodes CDR1 KGHSH and CDR2 LQKENI. V trimming: 6 bases; J trimming: 2 bases; junction bases outside the gene matches: 8. This CDR3 comprises 16 residues. CDR3 nucleotide sequence: TGTGCCAGCTCCTCTGGGACTAGCGCTCTCACAGATACGCAGTATTTT. It specifies CASSSGTSALTDTQYF.

In this sample, this clone turned up once. J is TRBJ1-2 and V is TRBV4-3, with 9 nucleotides matching TRBD1. V shed 2 bases and J 6 bases; nucleotides not matched to a gene: 4. The CDR3 is 14 residues long. CDR1 and CDR2 from the germline V gene are LGHNA and YSLEER. CDR3 protein: CASSQNRGLDGYTF. The CDR3 coding sequence is TGCGCCAGCAGCCAAAACAGGGGGCTGGATGGCTACACCTTC.

The chain has TRBV15 and TRBJ2-6, with 9 positions matching TRBD1. The germline gives CDR1 LNHNV, CDR2 YYDKDF (reference sequence). After removal of 0 bases from V and 15 bases from J, the junction contained 9 bases not matched to a gene. The CDR3 runs to 15 residues. The CDR3 loop reads CATSRESGTGSALTF. In DNA, the CDR3 is TGTGCCACCAGCAGAGAGTCCGGGACAGGGAGCGCCCTGACTTTC.

V usage is TRBV5-1 and J usage is TRBJ2-3; perhaps TRBD1 as D (5 bases). The V end lost 0 bases, the J end lost 0 bases, and 11 bases lay between the germline ends. CDR3 size: 16 residues. Germline V gene lookup returns CDR1 SGHRS and CDR2 YFSETQ. The CDR3 region has the DNA TGCGCCAGCAGCTTGGTTGCAGGGTCGAGCACAGATACGCAGTATTTT. Translating it yields CASSLVAGSSTDTQYF.

The V and J genes are TRBV6-5 and TRBJ1-5; D ambiguous. This CDR3 contains 13 residues. Trimming removed 6 bases from V and 1 base from J, with 7 bases in between. Germline V gene lookup returns CDR1 MNHEY and CDR2 SVGAGI. The CDR3 protein is CASRSQSNQPQHF. DNA of the CDR3: TGTGCCAGCAGATCACAGAGCAATCAGCCCCAGCATTTT.

This clone showed up just once. In DNA form, the CDR3 reads TGTGCCAGCTCACGTGAAGGGGAATCAGTCGGGGAGCTGTTTTTT. This gives the protein CASSREGESVGELFF. The genes are TRBV18 and TRBJ2-2; D is perhaps TRBD1 (5 bases). V lost 4 bases and J 7 bases, leaving 16 bases between the germline ends. Germline-derived CDR1 and CDR2 are KGHSH and LQKENI. This CDR3 region has 15 residues.

This rearrangement joins TRBV6-5 to TRBJ2-3, with TRBD1 identical over 7 bases. CDR1 is MNHEY and CDR2 is SVGAGI in the germline V gene. With V trimmed by 7 bases and J by 4 bases, 5 bases remained unmatched. This CDR3 comprises 13 residues. CDR3: CASNPTGPDTQYF. CDR3 nucleotides: TGTGCCAGCAACCCGACAGGGCCAGATACGCAGTATTTT.